This TCR beta chain was found in a study of cytomegalovirus exposure and HLA in healthy donors. This CDR3 is 16 amino acids long. Trimming removed 4 bases from V and 5 bases from J, with 21 bases in between. Germline V gene lookup returns CDR1 SGHRS and CDR2 YFSETQ. The PCR made use of 60 Vbeta and 13 Jbeta primers. Profiled with immunoSEQ multiplex PCR; TCRdb holds only in-frame clones, not every one. This table has 95,000 to 110,000 clones, around four fifths appearing once. About this clone: Its antigen remains unknown.

Study conclusions and caveats: Later on, a genetic analysis was performed. It linked a missense variant in DCLRE1C with V- and J-gene trimming of TCR beta.

Sequences were obtained from PBMCs. The rearrangement links TRBV5-1 to TRBJ1-2, with a possible D match to TRBD1 (5 bases). This clonotype was sampled from a man in his thirties or forties in good health and CMV-seronegative. The CDR3: CASSHLTVLGFYGYTF. In DNA, the CDR3 is TGCGCCAGCAGCCATCTGACAGTCCTGGGGTTTTATGGCTACACCTTC.